The 8 T cell receptor beta chains reported below all come from one sample, sequenced in a study of blood T cell repertoires in COVID-19. Profiled with immunoSEQ multiplex PCR; TCRdb holds only in-frame clones, not every one. The sample shows 350,000 to 400,000 clones, approximately 92% of them seen only once. Material for sequencing was PBMCs or T cells enriched from blood (not recorded which). Receptors were obtained from a man aged 18 to 30 who had recovered from COVID-19.

The chain employs TRBV5-1 and TRBJ1-2; the D is unclear. This CDR3 contains 13 residues. Trimming shortened V by 5 bases and J by 1 base, and 9 bases separated the two germline ends. The germline gives CDR1 SGHRS, CDR2 YFSETQ. The CDR3 reads CASSRESNYGYTF. The CDR3 coding sequence is TGCGCCAGCAGTAGGGAGAGTAACTATGGCTACACCTTC.

The rearrangement uses TRBV2 and TRBJ2-5; 8 nucleotides align to TRBD1. The V gene end was trimmed by 5 bases and the J gene end by 9 bases; junction bases not matched to a gene: 8. Germline V lookup: CDR1 SNHLY, CDR2 FYNNEI. CDR3 length: 13 amino acids. The CDR3 DNA is TGTGCCAGCAGTCAGCAGGGGGCAGCGGCCCAGTACTTC. Its translation: CASSQQGAAAQYF.

The V gene is TRBV28, the J gene TRBJ2-7, with D perhaps matching TRBD2 (5 bases). The CDR3 runs to 17 residues. The V gene lost 6 bases and the J gene lost 2 bases, with 23 bases spanning the gap. CDR1 MDHEN and CDR2 SYDVKM come from the germline V gene. CDR3 region: CASSPTSGGPRTYEQYF. CDR3 coding DNA: TGTGCCAGCAGCCCAACCAGCGGAGGCCCGAGAACCTACGAGCAGTACTTC.

This clone occurred once. The genes are TRBV24-1 and TRBJ1-3; no firm D call. The V and J ends lost 6 bases and 0 bases respectively, with 11 bases between them. CDR3 length equals 15 residues. Per germline, CDR1 KGHDR and CDR2 SFDVKD. DNA for the CDR3: TGTGCCACCAGTCCGACGGGGTCCTCTGGAAACACCATATATTTT. It yields the protein CATSPTGSSGNTIYF.

The CDR3 DNA sequence: TGTGCCAGCAGCCCCTCCGGGAACACTGAAGCTTTCTTT. It codes for CASSPSGNTEAFF. The chain employs TRBV12-3 or TRBV12-4 and TRBJ1-1; D is unresolved. Trimming removed 6 bases from V and 1 base from J, with 9 bases in between. This CDR3 has 13 residues.

This chain uses TRBV11-1 with TRBJ2-3, with 9 bases lining up with TRBD2. The J segment lost 5 bases and the V segment lost 3 bases, leaving 6 bases of the junction unmatched. Germline V CDR1 and CDR2: SGHAT, FQDESV (reference sequence). The CDR3 spans 15 residues. CDR3 amino acids: CASSFGSRGGDTQYF. The CDR3 DNA follows: TGTGCCAGCAGCTTCGGCTCGCGGGGGGGAGATACGCAGTATTTT. Full variable domain (missing parts from reference TRBV11-1 and TRBJ2-3): EAEVAQSPRYKITEKSQAVAFWCDPISGHATLYWYRQILGQGPELLVQFQDESVVDDSQLPKDRFSAERLKGVDSTLKIQPAELGDSAMYLCASSFGSRGGDTQYFGPGTRLTVL.

With respect to this clone: This sample also contains other DNA sequences that code for the same CDR3. The chain is built from TRBV19 and TRBJ1-2; D might be TRBD1 (5 bases). V was clipped by 3 bases and J by 0 bases, with 8 bases between them. The CDR3 extends over 14 amino acids. Germline V gene data show CDR1 as LNHDA and CDR2 as SQIVND (reference sequence). CDR3 in DNA: TGTGCCAGTAGTATTACCAGGGCTAACTATGGCTACACCTTC. This gives the protein CASSITRANYGYTF.

The chain recombines TRBV2 with TRBJ1-2; no firm D call. In germline, CDR1 is SNHLY, CDR2 FYNNEI. V was pared by 4 bases and J by 8 bases, with 20 bases between. The CDR3 loop spans 15 amino acids. The DNA for the CDR3 is TGTGCCAGCAGTGCCCGTTTGGGCGGGAATGAGGGCTACACCTTC. Its protein product is CASSARLGGNEGYTF.